This TCR beta chain came from a study of shared clonotypes between healthy human individuals. Study details: CD4 naive and memory got three plates each, CD8 naive two, CD8 memory one.

Per germline, CDR1 KGHSH and CDR2 LQKENI. V gave up 2 bases and J gave up 4 bases; unmatched junction bases: 7. The CDR3 covers 16 residues. About this clone itself: Its antigen remains unidentified.

Whole-study results and caveats: Clonotype sharing among donors, it was expected, would be affected by sequencing depth.

The input for sorted-subset replicate PCRs was around 0.2 ug DNA, some 30,000 T cell genomes. Profiled with immunoSEQ multiplex PCR; TCRdb holds only in-frame clones, not every one. The data contain about a million clones, 60% to 85% of them seen just once; the ten biggest clones take up approximately 1.5%. The origin of this receptor is a man younger than 30 in good health. Sequencing was done on a sample of memory CD4+ T cells sorted from blood. As for subset: CD45RA-negative fraction. This rearrangement joins TRBV18 to TRBJ2-3, with 9 bases aligning to TRBD2. The DNA of the CDR3 is TGTGCCAGCTCACCATACGCGGGAGGGCCGGCAGATACGCAGTATTTT. It specifies CASSPYAGGPADTQYF.